This T cell receptor (beta chain) was captured by sequencing in a study of patients and donors after allogeneic stem cell transplantation. This clonotype has a handful of counts. From the RT-PCR reads, TCRdb called clonotypes with MiXCR, one entry per CDR3 protein. Altogether 200,000 to 250,000 distinct CDR3 sequences are present, over 12% being singletons, with the ten largest covering 9.5% to 13%. Sequencing was done on a sample of blood, either unsorted or a sorted T cell fraction (not recorded which). The TCR originated in a human donor who was either an allogeneic HSCT recipient or a stem cell or donor lymphocyte infusion donor (not recorded which). It is not recorded whose cells these are; they may come from a transplant donor.

The DNA for the CDR3 is TGTGCCAGCAGCTTAGATCGGACCCCCTCTAGGGCCGGGGAGCTGTTTTTT. Translating it yields CASSLDRTPSRAGELFF. V usage is TRBV11-3 and J usage is TRBJ2-2; D not resolved. The V gene's germline CDR1 is SGHNT and CDR2 YENEEA. Trimming cost V 0 bases and J 6 bases, with 17 bases left between them. The CDR3 is made up of 17 amino acids.